The sequence of this TCR beta chain was determined in a study of blood T cell repertoires in COVID-19. About the research overall: Samples representing acute and convalescent COVID-19 were sourced from the United States, Italy and Spain.

Germline values: CDR1 MNHEY, CDR2 SVGEGT. The CDR3 covers 16 residues. J was trimmed by 7 bases and V by 4 bases; bases with no gene match: 8. Here immunoSEQ multiplex PCR was the method, and the copy in TCRdb shows in-frame clones only, minus some. In the table there are about 75,000 clones, approximately 82% of which are singletons. The material sequenced was peripheral blood. The chain couples TRBV6-2 or TRBV6-3 to TRBJ2-1, with 12 positions matching TRBD1. The receptor was derived from a woman aged 50 to 65 with acute or convalescent COVID-19. The CDR3 sequence: CASSFAGTGGKNEQFF. The CDR3 DNA sequence: TGTGCCAGCAGTTTTGCCGGGACAGGGGGCAAGAATGAGCAGTTCTTC.